This T cell receptor beta chain was captured by sequencing in a study of cytomegalovirus exposure and HLA in healthy donors. General observations from the study: Previously analyzed data showed that most TCR beta V segments were productive at a frequency of about 87% or about 30%. A later analysis linked fewer than 20,000 TCR beta sequences to HLA alleles at 0.05 false discovery rate.

As concerns this clone: Antigen: not known.

CDR3 length: 14 amino acids. The germline CDR1 and CDR2 sequences are MNHEY and SVGAGI. V was cut by 6 bases and J by 3 bases, with 15 bases left in between. PCR employed 60 Vbeta and 13 Jbeta primers. The repertoire was sequenced with immunoSEQ multiplex PCR; TCRdb's copy has only in-frame clones and lacks some. The sample yields approximately 140,000 clones, 76% seen once. The sample consisted of PBMCs. The chain employs TRBV6-5 and TRBJ2-7; possibly TRBD1 for D (6 bases). The TCR originated in a man between 18 and 35 years old in good health and CMV-seronegative. The CDR3, as DNA: TGTGCCAGCAGGGGACACGGACGGGTCTACGAGCAGTACTTC. This encodes CASRGHGRVYEQYF.